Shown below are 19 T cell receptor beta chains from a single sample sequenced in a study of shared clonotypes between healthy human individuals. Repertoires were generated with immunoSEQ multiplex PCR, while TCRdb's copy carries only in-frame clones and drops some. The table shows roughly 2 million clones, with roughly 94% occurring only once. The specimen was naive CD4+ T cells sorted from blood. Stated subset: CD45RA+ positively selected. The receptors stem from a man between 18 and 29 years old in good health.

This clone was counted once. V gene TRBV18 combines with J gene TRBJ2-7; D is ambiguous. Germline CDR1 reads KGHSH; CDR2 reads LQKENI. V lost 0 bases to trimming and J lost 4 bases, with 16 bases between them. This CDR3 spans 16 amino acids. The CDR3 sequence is CASSPPGLPVGYEQYF. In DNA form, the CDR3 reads TGTGCCAGCTCACCACCGGGTCTTCCGGTTGGTTACGAGCAGTACTTC.

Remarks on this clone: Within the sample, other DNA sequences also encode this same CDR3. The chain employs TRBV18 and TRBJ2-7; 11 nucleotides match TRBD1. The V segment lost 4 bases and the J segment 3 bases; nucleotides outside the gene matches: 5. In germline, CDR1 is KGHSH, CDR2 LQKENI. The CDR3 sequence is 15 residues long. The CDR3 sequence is CASSLSGTGGYEQYF. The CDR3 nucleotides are TGTGCCAGCTCACTATCCGGGACAGGGGGCTACGAGCAGTACTTC.

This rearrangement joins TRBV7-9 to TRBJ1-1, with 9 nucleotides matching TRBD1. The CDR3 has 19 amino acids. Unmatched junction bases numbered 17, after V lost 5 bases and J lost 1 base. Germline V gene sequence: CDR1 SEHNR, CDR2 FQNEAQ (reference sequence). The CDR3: CASSPGQGPLLDPNTEAFF. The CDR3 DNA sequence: TGTGCCAGCAGCCCCGGACAGGGGCCGCTTTTGGACCCGAACACTGAAGCTTTCTTT.

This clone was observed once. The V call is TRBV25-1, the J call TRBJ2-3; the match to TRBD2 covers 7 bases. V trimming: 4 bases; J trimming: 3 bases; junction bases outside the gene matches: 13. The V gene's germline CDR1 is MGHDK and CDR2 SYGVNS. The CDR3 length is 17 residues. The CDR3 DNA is TGTGCCAGCAGTGGGGCCGGGGGGAGGTTTGGGACAGATACGCAGTATTTT. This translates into CASSGAGGRFGTDTQYF.

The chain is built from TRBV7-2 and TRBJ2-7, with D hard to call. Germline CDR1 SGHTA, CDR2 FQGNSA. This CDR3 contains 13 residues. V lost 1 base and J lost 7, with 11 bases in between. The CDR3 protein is CASSLGSAWEQYF. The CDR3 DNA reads TGTGCCAGCAGCTTAGGATCAGCTTGGGAGCAGTACTTC. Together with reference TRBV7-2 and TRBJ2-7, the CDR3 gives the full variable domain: GAGVSQSPSNKVTEKGKDVELRCDPISGHTALYWYRQSLGQGLEFLIYFQGNSAPDKSGLPSDRFSAERTGGSVSTLTIQRTQQEDSAVYLCASSLGSAWEQYFGPGTRLTVT.

CDR3 loop: CARSSVTGRPQPQHF. The CDR3 coding sequence is TGTGCCAGAAGCTCTGTGACAGGGCGGCCCCAGCCCCAGCATTTT. The chain uses TRBV5-3 and TRBJ1-5, with 7 bases matching TRBD1. TRBV5-3 is recorded as an ORF, its role being uncertain. Trimming removed 3 bases from V and 7 bases from J; junction bases left unmatched: 10. This CDR3 spans 15 amino acids.

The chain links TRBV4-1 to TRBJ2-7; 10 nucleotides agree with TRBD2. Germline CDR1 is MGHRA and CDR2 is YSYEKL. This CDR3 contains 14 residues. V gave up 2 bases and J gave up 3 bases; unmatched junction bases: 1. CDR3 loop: CASSQLAGDYEQYF. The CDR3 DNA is TGCGCCAGCAGCCAACTAGCGGGAGACTACGAGCAGTACTTC.

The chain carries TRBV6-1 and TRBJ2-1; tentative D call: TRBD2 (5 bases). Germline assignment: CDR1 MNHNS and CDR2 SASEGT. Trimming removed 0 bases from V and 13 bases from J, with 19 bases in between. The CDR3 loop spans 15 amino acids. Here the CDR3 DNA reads TGTGCCAGCAGTGAAGCGGGAGCCTACCCCCCGGGCCAGTTCTTC. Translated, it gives CASSEAGAYPPGQFF.

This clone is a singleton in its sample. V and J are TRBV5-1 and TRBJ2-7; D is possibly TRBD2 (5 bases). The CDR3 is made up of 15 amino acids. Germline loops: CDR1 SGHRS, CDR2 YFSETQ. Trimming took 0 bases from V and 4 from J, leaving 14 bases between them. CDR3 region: CASSLAPEGLYEQYF. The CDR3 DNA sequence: TGCGCCAGCAGCTTGGCCCCCGAGGGTCTTTACGAGCAGTACTTC.

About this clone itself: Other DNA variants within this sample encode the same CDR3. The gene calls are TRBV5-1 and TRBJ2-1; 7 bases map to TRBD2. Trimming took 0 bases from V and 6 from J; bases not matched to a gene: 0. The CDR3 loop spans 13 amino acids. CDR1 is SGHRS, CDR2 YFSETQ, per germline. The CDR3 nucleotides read TGCGCCAGCAGCTTGGGACTAGCCAATGAGCAGTTCTTC. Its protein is CASSLGLANEQFF.

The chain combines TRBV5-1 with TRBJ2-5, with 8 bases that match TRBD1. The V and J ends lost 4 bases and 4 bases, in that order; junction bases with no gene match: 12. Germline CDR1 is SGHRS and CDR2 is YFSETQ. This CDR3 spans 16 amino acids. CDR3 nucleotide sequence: TGCGCCAGCAGCGGCACCCCGGGACAGGCGAGAGAGACCCAGTACTTC. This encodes CASSGTPGQARETQYF.

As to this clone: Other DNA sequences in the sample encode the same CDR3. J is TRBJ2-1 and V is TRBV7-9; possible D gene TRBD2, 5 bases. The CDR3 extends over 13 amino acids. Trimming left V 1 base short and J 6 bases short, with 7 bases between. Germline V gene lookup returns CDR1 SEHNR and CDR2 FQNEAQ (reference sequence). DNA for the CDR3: TGTGCCAGCAGCTTAGTAGGACTCAATGAGCAGTTCTTC. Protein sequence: CASSLVGLNEQFF. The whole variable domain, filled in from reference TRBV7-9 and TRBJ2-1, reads DTGVSQNPRHKITKRGQNVTFRCDPISEHNRLYWYRQTLGQGPEFLTYFQNEAQLEKSRLLSDRFSAERPKGSFSTLEIQRTEQGDSAMYLCASSLVGLNEQFFGPGTRLTVL.

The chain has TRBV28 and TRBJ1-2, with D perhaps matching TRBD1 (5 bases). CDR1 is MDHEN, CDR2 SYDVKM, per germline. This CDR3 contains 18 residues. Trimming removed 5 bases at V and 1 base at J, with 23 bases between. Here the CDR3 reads CASSPSGTATDFNYGYTF. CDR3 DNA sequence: TGTGCCAGCAGTCCCTCCGGGACGGCCACCGATTTTAACTATGGCTACACCTTC.

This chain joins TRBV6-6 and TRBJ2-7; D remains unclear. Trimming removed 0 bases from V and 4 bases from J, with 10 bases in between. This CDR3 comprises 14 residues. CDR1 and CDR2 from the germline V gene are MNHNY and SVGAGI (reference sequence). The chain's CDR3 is CASSYSSTLYEQYF. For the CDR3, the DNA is TGTGCCAGCAGTTACTCTAGTACCTTATACGAGCAGTACTTC.

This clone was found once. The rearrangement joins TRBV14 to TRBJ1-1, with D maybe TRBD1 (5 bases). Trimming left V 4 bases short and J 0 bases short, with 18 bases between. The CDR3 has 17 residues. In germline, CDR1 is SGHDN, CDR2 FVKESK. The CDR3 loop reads CASSPSGFWGMNTEAFF. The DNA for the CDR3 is TGTGCCAGCAGCCCTTCCGGGTTTTGGGGCATGAACACTGAAGCTTTCTTT.

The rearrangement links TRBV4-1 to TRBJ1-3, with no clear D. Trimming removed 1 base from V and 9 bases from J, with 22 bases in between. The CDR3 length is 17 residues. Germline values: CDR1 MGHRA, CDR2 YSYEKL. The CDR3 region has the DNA TGCGCCAGCAGCCAAGGCCACCCCACGGGCCGTGGAGTCACCATATATTTT. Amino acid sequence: CASSQGHPTGRGVTIYF.

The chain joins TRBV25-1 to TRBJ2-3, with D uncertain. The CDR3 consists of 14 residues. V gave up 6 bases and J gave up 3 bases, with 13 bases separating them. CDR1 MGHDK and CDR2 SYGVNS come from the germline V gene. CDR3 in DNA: TGTGCCAGCAGCGACGTCCGGACGACAGATACGCAGTATTTT. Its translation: CASSDVRTTDTQYF.

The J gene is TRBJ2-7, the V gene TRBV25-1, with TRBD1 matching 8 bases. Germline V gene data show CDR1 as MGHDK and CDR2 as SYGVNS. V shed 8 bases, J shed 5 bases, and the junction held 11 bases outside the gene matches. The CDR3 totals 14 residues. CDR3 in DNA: TGTGCCAGCTCCACCTGGGCAGGGGGCGACGAGCAGTACTTC. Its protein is CASSTWAGGDEQYF.

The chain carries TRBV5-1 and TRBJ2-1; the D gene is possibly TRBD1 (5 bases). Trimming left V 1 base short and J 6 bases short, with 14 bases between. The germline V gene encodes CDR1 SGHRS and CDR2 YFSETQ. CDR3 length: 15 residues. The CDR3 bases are TGCGCCAGCAGCTTGAGCGTTGGGGCAACCAATGAGCAGTTCTTC. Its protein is CASSLSVGATNEQFF.